The 28 T cell receptor beta chains presented below share a single source sample, sequenced in a study of shared clonotypes between healthy human individuals. The method was immunoSEQ multiplex PCR; TCRdb's version includes in-frame clones alone and lacks a portion of them. This table holds fewer than 1 million clones, approximately 97% found once. The naive CD8 subset, CD45RO-negative cells positively selected for CCR7, excluded terminally differentiated effector memory CD45RA+ cells. Material for sequencing was naive CD8+ T cells sorted from blood. The receptor source for this set is a man aged 25 to 40 in good health.

The gene calls are TRBV5-1 and TRBJ2-1; the D gene is possibly TRBD1 (6 bases). The germline V gene has CDR1 SGHRS and CDR2 YFSETQ. This CDR3 region has 15 residues. V was shortened by 1 base and J by 0 bases, with 8 bases between the two germline ends. This CDR3 reads CASSLTGSSYNEQFF. The CDR3 DNA reads TGCGCCAGCAGCTTGACAGGGAGCTCCTACAATGAGCAGTTCTTC.

The chain uses TRBV7-8 and TRBJ2-7; 8 bases align to TRBD1. Trimming cost V 5 bases and J 0 bases; bases outside gene matches: 9. The CDR3 runs to 16 residues. Germline V CDR1 and CDR2: SGHVS, FQNEAQ. The CDR3 here is CASSTGTGVSSYEQYF. The CDR3 nucleotides read TGTGCCAGCAGCACTGGGACAGGAGTAAGCTCCTACGAGCAGTACTTC.

This chain links TRBV9 with TRBJ2-7; D may be TRBD2 (5 bases). CDR1 is SGDLS, CDR2 YYNGEE, per germline. This CDR3 region has 14 residues. The V end was cut by 4 bases, the J end by 3 bases, with 14 bases between. CDR3 nucleotides: TGTGCCAGCAGCCCCCGGGCTAGCCACTACGAGCAGTACTTC. The encoded protein is CASSPRASHYEQYF.

The chain uses TRBV9 and TRBJ2-2; 10 bases fit TRBD1. Losses at the gene ends were 3 bases for V and 4 bases for J; bases not matched to a gene: 6. The length of the CDR3 is 16 residues. Germline assignment: CDR1 SGDLS and CDR2 YYNGEE. The CDR3 DNA follows: TGTGCCAGCAGCGGATCGACAGGGGGCCGCACCGGGGAGCTGTTTTTT. Protein sequence: CASSGSTGGRTGELFF.

V gene TRBV9 combines with J gene TRBJ1-2, with D perhaps matching TRBD1 (6 bases). The CDR3 length is 12 residues. Germline CDR1 reads SGDLS; CDR2 reads YYNGEE. Trimming took off 6 bases at V and 6 bases at J, with 12 bases between the two ends. The CDR3: CASKQGHHGYTF. The CDR3 DNA reads as TGTGCCAGCAAGCAGGGGCACCATGGCTACACCTTC.

Comments on this clone: The sample carries other DNA sequences with the same CDR3. The chain links TRBV7-9 to TRBJ1-2, with unresolved D. Trimming removed 1 base from V and 1 base from J, with 7 bases in between. There are 14 residues in the CDR3. The V gene's germline CDR1 is SEHNR and CDR2 FQNEAQ (reference sequence). The CDR3 loop reads CASSLGTSNYGYTF. The CDR3 coding sequence is TGTGCCAGCAGCTTAGGGACGAGTAACTATGGCTACACCTTC.

J is TRBJ1-1 and V is TRBV7-8; weak D call: TRBD1 (5 bases). V dropped 1 base and J dropped 3 bases, with 15 bases sitting between them. The CDR3 loop spans 16 amino acids. Germline CDR1 and CDR2: SGHVS and FQNEAQ. The CDR3 DNA sequence: TGTGCCAGCAGCTTAGAGGTGTGGGACGCAGACACTGAAGCTTTCTTT. This translates into CASSLEVWDADTEAFF.

On this clone itself: An end of the junction does not agree with germline; a read error may underlie this. The chain employs TRBV7-9 and TRBJ2-7, with a weak D call TRBD1 (5 bases). The CDR3 extends over 16 amino acids. Germline V gives CDR1 SEHNR, CDR2 FQNEAQ (reference sequence). In DNA form, the CDR3 reads TGTGCCAGCAGTTTAGTTTCATCAGGGTGGACCTACGAGCAGTACTTC. It translates to CASSLVSSGWTYEQYF.

This clone has only one observation. The chain joins TRBV27 to TRBJ2-7; no definite D call. The germline gives CDR1 MNHEY, CDR2 SMNVEV (reference sequence). With 0 bases removed from V and 1 base from J, the gap between germline ends came to 10 bases. The CDR3 is made up of 15 amino acids. The CDR3 DNA follows: TGTGCCAGCAGTTTATCCCAGACGGGTTCCTACGAGCAGTACTTC. Protein sequence: CASSLSQTGSYEQYF.

The J gene is TRBJ2-1, the V gene TRBV5-1; 7 bases match TRBD1. V lost 4 bases and J lost 4; bases outside the gene matches: 11. CDR3 length: 16 residues. From germline, CDR1 is SGHRS and CDR2 YFSETQ. CDR3 sequence (DNA): TGCGCCAGCAGCCCTCCCCTGGACAGGCCTTACAATGAGCAGTTCTTC. It codes for CASSPPLDRPYNEQFF.

The V gene is TRBV7-8, the J gene TRBJ2-1, with TRBD2 as a possible D gene (6 bases). Germline CDR1 SGHVS, CDR2 FQNEAQ. The ends were cut back, 1 base at V and 0 bases at J, with 13 bases in the middle. The CDR3 has 17 amino acids. Written as DNA, the CDR3 is TGTGCCAGCAGCTTAGATGGAGGGTTGAGCTCCTACAATGAGCAGTTCTTC. Protein: CASSLDGGLSSYNEQFF.

The gene calls are TRBV6-6 and TRBJ1-5; possible D gene TRBD1, 5 bases. CDR1 MNHNY and CDR2 SVGAGI come from the germline V gene (reference sequence). The CDR3 contains 16 residues. V lost 0 bases, J lost 2 bases, and 11 bases lay in between. The CDR3, as DNA: TGTGCCAGCAGTTACTCTGGAGGGGCGGGCAATCAGCCCCAGCATTTT. Translated, it gives CASSYSGGAGNQPQHF.

The chain links TRBV5-1 to TRBJ2-3; D call uncertain. Germline V lookup: CDR1 SGHRS, CDR2 YFSETQ. The ends were cut back, 10 bases at V and 2 bases at J, with 20 bases in the middle. This CDR3 spans 15 amino acids. CDR3 nucleotides: TGCGCCCCACATCCAGCCGTTTTCTACACAGATACGCAGTATTTT. This sequence encodes CAPHPAVFYTDTQYF.

This sequence joins TRBV7-9 and TRBJ1-5; D may be TRBD1 (5 bases). Trimming pared 2 bases from V and 12 bases from J, leaving 11 bases between. CDR3 length equals 12 residues. The germline gives CDR1 SEHNR, CDR2 FQNEAQ (reference sequence). The CDR3 loop is CASSLSGGDQHF. The DNA for the CDR3 is TGTGCCAGCAGCTTATCGGGAGGGGACCAGCATTTT.

The rearrangement uses TRBV5-6 and TRBJ1-1; D call uncertain. CDR1 is SGHDT and CDR2 is YYEEEE in the germline V gene. The CDR3 has 13 amino acids. The V and J ends lost 2 bases and 1 base respectively, with 6 bases between them. Written as DNA, the CDR3 is TGTGCCAGCAGCTTAGCGAGGAACACTGAAGCTTTCTTT. The encoded protein is CASSLARNTEAFF.

This chain joins TRBV7-8 and TRBJ2-1; 8 bases align to TRBD2. CDR1 is SGHVS, CDR2 FQNEAQ, per germline. The ends lost 5 bases at V and 4 bases at J; junction bases unmatched: 10. CDR3 length: 16 residues. CDR3 sequence (DNA): TGTGCCAGCAGCCCTCCGGAACTAGCGGTTTACAATGAGCAGTTCTTC. This gives the protein CASSPPELAVYNEQFF. The variable domain in full, with the rest retrieved from reference TRBV7-8 and TRBJ2-1, is GAGVSQSPRYKVAKRGQDVALRCDPISGHVSLFWYQQALGQGPEFLTYFQNEAQLDKSGLPSDRFFAERPEGSVSTLKIQRTQQEDSAVYLCASSPPELAVYNEQFFGPGTRLTVL.

Written as DNA, the CDR3 is TGTGCCAGTCGGGAAATGAACACTGAAGCTTTCTTT. Residues: CASREMNTEAFF. The J gene is TRBJ1-1, the V gene TRBV28; no clear D gene. Germline V gene sequence: CDR1 MDHEN, CDR2 SYDVKM. The V end was cut by 9 bases, the J end by 0 bases, with 8 bases between. The length of the CDR3 is 12 residues.

The chain is built from TRBV28 and TRBJ2-3; 8 bases align to TRBD2. Germline assignment: CDR1 MDHEN and CDR2 SYDVKM. Trimming removed 3 bases from V and 2 bases from J; junction bases left unmatched: 10. There are 17 residues in the CDR3. CDR3 in DNA: TGTGCCAGCAGTTTTGATGTTACTAGCGGCCTCACAGATACGCAGTATTTT. This translates into CASSFDVTSGLTDTQYF.

This clone was seen just once. The chain employs TRBV28 and TRBJ2-1; weak D call: TRBD1 (5 bases). Germline V CDR1 and CDR2: MDHEN, SYDVKM. With 5 bases removed from V and 5 bases from J, the gap between germline ends came to 16 bases. This CDR3 spans 15 amino acids. The CDR3 sequence: CASSPIQFRDNEQFF. In nucleotides, the CDR3 is TGTGCCAGCAGTCCTATCCAGTTCAGGGACAATGAGCAGTTCTTC.

The rearrangement joins TRBV29-1 to TRBJ2-2, with D uncertain. The length of the CDR3 is 14 residues. The V gene's germline CDR1 is SQVTM and CDR2 ANQGSEA. V was clipped by 5 bases and J by 2 bases, with 12 bases between them. This chain's CDR3 is CSVSLDFNTGELFF. CDR3 coding DNA: TGCAGCGTTTCACTGGATTTCAACACCGGGGAGCTGTTTTTT.

The V and J genes are TRBV6-1 and TRBJ2-1; weak D call: TRBD2 (6 bases). The CDR3 length is 15 residues. The germline V and J ends were trimmed by 6 bases and 3 bases, with 15 bases remaining between them. CDR1 and CDR2 from the germline V gene are MNHNS and SASEGT. In nucleotides, the CDR3 is TGTGCCAGCAGGGAGGACGGAGGGGACTACAATGAGCAGTTCTTC. Translating it yields CASREDGGDYNEQFF.

V usage is TRBV2 and J usage is TRBJ2-3; TRBD2 aligns across 8 bases. The V gene end was trimmed by 4 bases and the J gene end by 1 base; junction bases not matched to a gene: 7. Germline assignment: CDR1 SNHLY and CDR2 FYNNEI. The length of the CDR3 is 16 residues. This CDR3 reads CASSGARSGGTDTQYF. As DNA, the CDR3 is TGTGCCAGCAGTGGAGCGCGTAGCGGGGGCACAGATACGCAGTATTTT.

The chain links TRBV29-1 to TRBJ2-1; 9 positions agree with TRBD1. This CDR3 is 19 amino acids long. Germline V gene data show CDR1 as SQVTM and CDR2 as ANQGSEA. The V gene end was trimmed by 4 bases and the J gene end by 2 bases; junction bases not matched to a gene: 18. CDR3 sequence (DNA): TGCAGCGTTGCCGGTAGGGACAGGGACATAGACCTACCCTACAATGAGCAGTTCTTC. Translating it yields CSVAGRDRDIDLPYNEQFF.

The chain has TRBV12-1 and TRBJ2-7; the DNA was not used to check the table's D call, TRBD2. TRBV12-1 is termed a pseudogene. The CDR3 loop spans 16 amino acids. CDR3 sequence reads: CASRAKRESPTYEQYF. For the CDR3, the DNA is TGTGCCAGCAGGGCGAAGCGGGAGTCACCCACCTACGAGCAGTACTTC.

This clone was detected only once. This chain joins TRBV27 and TRBJ2-7; TRBD1 is a possible D gene (6 bases). This CDR3 is built from 14 residues. V lost 10 bases to trimming and J lost 4 bases, with 20 bases between them. From germline, CDR1 is MNHEY and CDR2 SMNVEV (reference sequence). The CDR3 spells CATGVTGIGYEQYF. The CDR3 nucleotides are TGTGCCACTGGGGTTACAGGGATCGGTTACGAGCAGTACTTC.

The rearrangement uses TRBV6-4 and TRBJ2-1; TRBD2 matches 13 bases. Germline CDR1 reads MRHNA; CDR2 reads SNTAGT. The CDR3 covers 16 residues. The trim removed 3 bases at V and 3 bases at J, leaving 2 bases unmatched. The CDR3 DNA follows: TGTGCCAGCAGTGAGGGACTAGCGGGAATCTACAATGAGCAGTTCTTC. As protein: CASSEGLAGIYNEQFF.

V is TRBV13 and J is TRBJ2-5, with a possible D match to TRBD2 (6 bases). The CDR3 loop spans 15 amino acids. CDR1 and CDR2 from the germline V gene are PRHDT and FYEKMQ (reference sequence). V was cut by 3 bases and J by 4 bases, with 15 bases left in between. DNA of the CDR3: TGTGCCAGCAGCTTCTCGTTCCGGGAGCCAGAGACCCAGTACTTC. It translates to CASSFSFREPETQYF.

This clone has just one count. CDR3 in DNA: TGTGCCAGCAGTTCGACTAGCGGGAGGTTCTACGAGCAGTACTTC. Protein sequence: CASSSTSGRFYEQYF. The genes are TRBV7-9 and TRBJ2-7; TRBD2 matches at 13 bases. Trimming cost V 6 bases and J 3 bases; bases outside gene matches: 5. Germline V gene data show CDR1 as SEHNR and CDR2 as FQNEAQ (reference sequence). CDR3 length: 15 amino acids. Looking up the rest from reference TRBV7-9 and TRBJ2-7 gives the full variable domain: DTGVSQNPRHKITKRGQNVTFRCDPISEHNRLYWYRQTLGQGPEFLTYFQNEAQLEKSRLLSDRFSAERPKGSFSTLEIQRTEQGDSAMYLCASSSTSGRFYEQYFGPGTRLTVT.